A selection of T cell receptor beta chains follows, all from one sample in a study of T cells in Graves' hyperthyroidism and ophthalmopathy. TCRdb fed the multiplex PCR reads into MiXCR, producing one record per CDR3 protein. The sample gives around 600,000 distinct CDR3 sequences, about a sixth of which show up once; approximately 3.5% is in the top ten. Sequencing was done on a sample of blood. These receptors originate from a woman in her thirties or forties with Graves' ophthalmopathy. Each CDR3 is given with its conserved first and last residue. The order of the fields is clone size, D gene, V gene, J gene, CDR3 DNA, CDR3 protein. D genes are given only for firm matches. Clone size is not always given. Where it is, it says once, few, many or a class for expanded clones.

-	-	TRBV3-1	TRBJ1-3	TGTGCCAGCAGCCACCTAGGGAGTGGAAACACCATATATTTT	CASSHLGSGNTIYF
few	-	TRBV29-1	TRBJ1-1	TGCAGCGCTCAAAAGGACAGCTTTGAAGCTTTCTTT	CSAQKDSFEAFF
many	-	TRBV30	TRBJ1-5	TGTGCCTGGAGTCGGGCAGACGATCAGCCCCAGCATTTT	CAWSRADDQPQHF
many	TRBD1	TRBV5-1	TRBJ1-4	TGCGCCAGCAGAGAGGGACAGGGGATAGAAAAACTGTTTTTT	CASREGQGIEKLFF
-	TRBD1	TRBV19	TRBJ1-1	TGTGCCAGTAGTGTCAGGGGGAGGAACACTGAAGCTTTCTTT	CASSVRGRNTEAFF
-	-	TRBV28	TRBJ2-5	TGTGCCAGCAGTTCACCAGAGACCCAGTACTTC	CASSSPETQYF
many	-	TRBV11-2	TRBJ1-6	TGTGCCAGCAGCTTAACCCTTTCAGTGAACGCACCCCTCCACTTT	CASSLTLSVNAPLHF
-	TRBD2	TRBV6-1	TRBJ2-1	TGTGCCAGCAGTGAAGAAGGAGCGGGAGCTGCATATGAGCAGTTCTTC	CASSEEGAGAAYEQFF
-	-	TRBV28	TRBJ2-2	TGTGCCAGCAGTTTAGCTGAGTCCGGGATTAACACCGGGGAGCTGTTTTTT	CASSLAESGINTGELFF
-	-	TRBV11-1	TRBJ2-1	TGTGCCAGCAGTTTATGGGCAACGAAGAACGATGAGCAGTTCTTC	CASSLWATKNDEQFF
-	TRBD1	TRBV19	TRBJ1-1	TGTGCCAGTAGTATAACAGGGGTTATGAACACTGAAGCTTTCTTT	CASSITGVMNTEAFF
-	TRBD2	TRBV27	TRBJ2-1	TGTGCCAGCAGACTAGCGGGAGGTACCCATGAGCAGTTCTTC	CASRLAGGTHEQFF
many	-	TRBV20-1	TRBJ2-3	TGCAGTGCTAGTGGAGAATACACAGATACGCAGTATTTT	CSASGEYTDTQYF
many	-	TRBV7-3	TRBJ2-3	TGTGCCAGCAGTCGGGGACGCACAGATACGCAGTATTTT	CASSRGRTDTQYF
-	-	TRBV18	TRBJ2-3	TGTGCCAGCTCACCACCGTATGCACAGTTAGACTCCACAGATACGCAGTATTTT	CASSPPYAQLDSTDTQYF
many	-	TRBV3-1	TRBJ2-1	TGTGCCAGCAGCCAAGTTTCGAATGAGCAGTTCTTC	CASSQVSNEQFF